This paragraph reports one T cell receptor (beta chain). The method was immunoSEQ multiplex PCR; TCRdb's version includes in-frame clones alone and lacks a portion of them. The profile shows about 350,000 clones, 88% of them singletons. This record comes from a study of blood T cell repertoires in COVID-19. CDR3 length: 12 residues. CDR1 is SQVTM, CDR2 ANQGSEA, per germline. The V segment lost 7 bases and the J segment 2 bases; nucleotides outside the gene matches: 5. Which cohort a participant joined came from the clinical history participants gave. This chain links TRBV29-1 with TRBJ2-7; 7 bases fit TRBD1. Sequenced sample: PBMCs or T cells enriched from blood (not recorded which). This TCR was recovered from a woman in her 30s who had been exposed to COVID-19. CDR3 coding DNA: TGCAGCGCCCGACAGGGACCCTACGAGCAGTACTTC. It is translated as CSARQGPYEQYF.